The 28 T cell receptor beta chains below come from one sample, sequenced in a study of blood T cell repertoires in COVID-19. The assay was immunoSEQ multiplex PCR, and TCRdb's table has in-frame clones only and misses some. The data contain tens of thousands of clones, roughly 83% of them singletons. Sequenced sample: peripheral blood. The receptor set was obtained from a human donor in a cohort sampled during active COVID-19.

The CDR3, as DNA: TGTGCCAGCAGCTTAGCGGGGGACAGGATGCAAGAGACCCAGTACTTC. This codes for CASSLAGDRMQETQYF. The V and J genes are TRBV7-8 and TRBJ2-5; 8 bases line up with TRBD1. After removal of 0 bases from V and 2 bases from J, the junction contained 5 bases not matched to a gene. The CDR3 covers 16 residues. Germline CDR1 SGHVS, CDR2 FQNEAQ.

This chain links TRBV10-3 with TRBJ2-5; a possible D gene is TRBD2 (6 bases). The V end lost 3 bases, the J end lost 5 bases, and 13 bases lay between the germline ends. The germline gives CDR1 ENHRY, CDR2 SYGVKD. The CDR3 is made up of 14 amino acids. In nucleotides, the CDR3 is TGTGCCATCAGTGATGGGGGGAGTTCGGAGACCCAGTACTTC. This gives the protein CAISDGGSSETQYF.

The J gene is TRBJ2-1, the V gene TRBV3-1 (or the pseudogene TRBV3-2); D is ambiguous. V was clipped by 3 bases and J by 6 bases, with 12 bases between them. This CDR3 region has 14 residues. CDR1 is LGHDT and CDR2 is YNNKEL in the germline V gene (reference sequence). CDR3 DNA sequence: TGTGCCAGCAGCCAGTCGGTAGCCGTCAATGAGCAGTTCTTC. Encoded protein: CASSQSVAVNEQFF.

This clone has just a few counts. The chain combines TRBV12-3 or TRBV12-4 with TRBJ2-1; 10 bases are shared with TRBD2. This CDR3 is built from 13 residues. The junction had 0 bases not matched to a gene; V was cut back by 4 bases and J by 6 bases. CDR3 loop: CASSSSGSNEQFF. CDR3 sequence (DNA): TGTGCCAGCAGTTCTAGCGGGAGCAATGAGCAGTTCTTC.

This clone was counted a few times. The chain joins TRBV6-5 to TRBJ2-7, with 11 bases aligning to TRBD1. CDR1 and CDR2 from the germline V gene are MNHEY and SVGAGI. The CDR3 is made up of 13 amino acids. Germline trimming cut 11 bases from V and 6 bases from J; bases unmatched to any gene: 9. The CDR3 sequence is CAYGTGGLIEQYF. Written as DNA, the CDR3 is TGTGCCTATGGGACAGGGGGGCTGATCGAGCAGTACTTC.

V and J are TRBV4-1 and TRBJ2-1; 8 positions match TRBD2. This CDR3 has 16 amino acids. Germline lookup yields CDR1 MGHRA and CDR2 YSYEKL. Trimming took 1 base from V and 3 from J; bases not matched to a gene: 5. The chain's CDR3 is CASSQVRLAYYNEQFF. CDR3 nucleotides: TGCGCCAGCAGCCAAGTCAGACTAGCGTACTACAATGAGCAGTTCTTC.

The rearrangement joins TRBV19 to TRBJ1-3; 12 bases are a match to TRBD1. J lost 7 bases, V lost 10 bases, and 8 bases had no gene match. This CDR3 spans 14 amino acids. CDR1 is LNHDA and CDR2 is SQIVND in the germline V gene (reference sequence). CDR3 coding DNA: TGTGCCACGCACTGGGGACAGGGGGCGAACACCATATATTTT. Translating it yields CATHWGQGANTIYF.

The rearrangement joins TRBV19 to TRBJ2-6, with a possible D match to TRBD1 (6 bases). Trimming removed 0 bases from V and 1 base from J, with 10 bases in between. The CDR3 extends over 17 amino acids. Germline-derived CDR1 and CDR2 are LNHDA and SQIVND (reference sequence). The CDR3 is CASSIDAGASGANVLTF. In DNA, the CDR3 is TGTGCCAGTAGTATAGATGCAGGGGCTTCTGGGGCCAACGTCCTGACTTTC.

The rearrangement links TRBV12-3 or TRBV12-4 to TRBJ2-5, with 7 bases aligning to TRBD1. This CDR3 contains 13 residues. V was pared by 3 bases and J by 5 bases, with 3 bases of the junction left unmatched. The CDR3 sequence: CASSFTGVETQYF. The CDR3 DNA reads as TGTGCCAGCAGTTTTACAGGGGTGGAGACCCAGTACTTC.

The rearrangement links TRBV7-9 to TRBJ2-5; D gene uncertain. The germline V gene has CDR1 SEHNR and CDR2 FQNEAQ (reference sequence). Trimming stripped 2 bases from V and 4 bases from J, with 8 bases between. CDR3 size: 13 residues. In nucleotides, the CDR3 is TGTGCCAGCAGCTTACCGGGTTCAGAGACCCAGTACTTC. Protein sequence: CASSLPGSETQYF.

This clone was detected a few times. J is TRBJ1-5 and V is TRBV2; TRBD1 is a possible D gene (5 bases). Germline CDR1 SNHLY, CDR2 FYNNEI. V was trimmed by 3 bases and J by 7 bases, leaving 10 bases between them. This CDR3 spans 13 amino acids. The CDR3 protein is CASSDPGGQPQHF. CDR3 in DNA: TGTGCCAGCAGTGATCCGGGGGGACAGCCCCAGCATTTT.

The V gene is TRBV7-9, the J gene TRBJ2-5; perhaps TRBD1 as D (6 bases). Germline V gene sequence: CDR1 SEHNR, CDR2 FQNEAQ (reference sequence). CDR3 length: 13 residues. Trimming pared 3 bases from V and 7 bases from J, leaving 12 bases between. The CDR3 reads CASSLDQGGTQYF. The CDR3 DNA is TGTGCCAGCAGCTTGGACCAAGGGGGGACCCAGTACTTC. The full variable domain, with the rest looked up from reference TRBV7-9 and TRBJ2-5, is DTGVSQNPRHKITKRGQNVTFRCDPISEHNRLYWYRQTLGQGPEFLTYFQNEAQLEKSRLLSDRFSAERPKGSFSTLEIQRTEQGDSAMYLCASSLDQGGTQYFGPGTRLLVL.

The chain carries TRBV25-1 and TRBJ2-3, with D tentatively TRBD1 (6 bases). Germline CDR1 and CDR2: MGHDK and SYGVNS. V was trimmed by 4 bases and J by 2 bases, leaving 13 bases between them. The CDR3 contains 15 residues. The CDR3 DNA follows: TGTGCCAGCAGTGTTTGGACAGCCTACACAGATACGCAGTATTTT. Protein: CASSVWTAYTDTQYF.

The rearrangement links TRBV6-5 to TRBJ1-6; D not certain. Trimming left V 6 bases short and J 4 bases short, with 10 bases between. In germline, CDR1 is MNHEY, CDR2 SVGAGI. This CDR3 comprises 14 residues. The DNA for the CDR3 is TGTGCCAGCAGGCCGGGAGGGTATAATTCACCCCTCCACTTT. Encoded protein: CASRPGGYNSPLHF.

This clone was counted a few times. CDR3 coding DNA: TGTGCCAGCAGTGAATACTCGAATGAGCAGTTCTTC. It codes for CASSEYSNEQFF. The rearrangement joins TRBV25-1 to TRBJ2-1; no clear D. The CDR3 spans 12 residues. In germline, CDR1 is MGHDK, CDR2 SYGVNS. Trimming cost V 0 bases and J 7 bases, with 4 bases left between them.

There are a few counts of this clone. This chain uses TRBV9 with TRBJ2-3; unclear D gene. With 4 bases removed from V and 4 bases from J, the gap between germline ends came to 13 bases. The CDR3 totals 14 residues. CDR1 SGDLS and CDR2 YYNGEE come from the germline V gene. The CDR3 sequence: CASSLLDGPDTQYF. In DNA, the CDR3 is TGTGCCAGCAGCCTCCTAGATGGCCCAGATACGCAGTATTTT.

The CDR3 coding sequence is TGTGCCAGCAGCTTAATGGTCGGGGGCGAGCAGTACTTC. Its translation: CASSLMVGGEQYF. The chain combines TRBV11-2 with TRBJ2-7, with D possibly matching TRBD2 (6 bases). The CDR3 has 13 residues. Germline CDR1 SGHAT, CDR2 FQNNGV. V lost 2 bases and J lost 6, with 11 bases in between. Looking up the rest from reference TRBV11-2 and TRBJ2-7 gives the full variable domain: EAGVAQSPRYKIIEKRQSVAFWCNPISGHATLYWYQQILGQGPKLLIQFQNNGVVDDSQLPKDRFSAERLKGVDSTLKIQPAKLEDSAVYLCASSLMVGGEQYFGPGTRLTVT.

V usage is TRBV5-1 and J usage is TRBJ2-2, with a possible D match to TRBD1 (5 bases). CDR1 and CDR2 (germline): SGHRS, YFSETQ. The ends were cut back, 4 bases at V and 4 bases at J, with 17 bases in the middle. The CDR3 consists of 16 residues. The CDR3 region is CASSPERGVGTGELFF. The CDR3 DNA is TGCGCCAGCAGCCCGGAAAGGGGCGTGGGCACCGGGGAGCTGTTTTTT.

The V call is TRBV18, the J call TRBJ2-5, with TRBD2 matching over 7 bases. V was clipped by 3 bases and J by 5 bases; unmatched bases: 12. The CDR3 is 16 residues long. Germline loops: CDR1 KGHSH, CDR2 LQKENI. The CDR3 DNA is TGTGCCAGCTCACCGTCGCGCGCGGGAGTTGGGGAGACCCAGTACTTC. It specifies CASSPSRAGVGETQYF. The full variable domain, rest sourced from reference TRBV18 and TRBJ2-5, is NAGVMQNPRHLVRRRGQEARLRCSPMKGHSHVYWYRQLPEEGLKFMVYLQKENIIDESGMPKERFSAEFPKEGPSILRIQQVVRGDSAAYFCASSPSRAGVGETQYFGPGTRLLVL.

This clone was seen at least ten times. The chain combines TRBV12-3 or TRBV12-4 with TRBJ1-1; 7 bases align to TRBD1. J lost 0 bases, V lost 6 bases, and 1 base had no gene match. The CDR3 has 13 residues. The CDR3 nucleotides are TGTGCCAGCAGGGGGACAGTGAACACTGAAGCTTTCTTT. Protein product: CASRGTVNTEAFF.

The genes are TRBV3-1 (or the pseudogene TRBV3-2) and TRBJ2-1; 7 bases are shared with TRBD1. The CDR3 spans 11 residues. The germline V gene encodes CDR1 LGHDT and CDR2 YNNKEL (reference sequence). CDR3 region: CATEGAVEQFF. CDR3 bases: TGTGCTACCGAGGGGGCAGTTGAGCAGTTCTTC.

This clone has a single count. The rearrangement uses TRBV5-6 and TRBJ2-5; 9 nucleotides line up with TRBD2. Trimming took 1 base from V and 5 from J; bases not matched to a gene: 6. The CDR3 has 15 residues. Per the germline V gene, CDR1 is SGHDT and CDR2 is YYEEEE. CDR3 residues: CASSLLREGRETQYF. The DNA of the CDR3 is TGTGCCAGCAGCTTGTTGCGGGAGGGCCGCGAGACCCAGTACTTC.

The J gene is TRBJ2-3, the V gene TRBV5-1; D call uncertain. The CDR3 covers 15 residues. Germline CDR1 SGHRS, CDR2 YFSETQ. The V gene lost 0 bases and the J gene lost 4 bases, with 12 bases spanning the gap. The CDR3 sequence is CASSLAGDYSDTQYF. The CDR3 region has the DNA TGCGCCAGCAGCTTGGCCGGTGATTATTCAGATACGCAGTATTTT.

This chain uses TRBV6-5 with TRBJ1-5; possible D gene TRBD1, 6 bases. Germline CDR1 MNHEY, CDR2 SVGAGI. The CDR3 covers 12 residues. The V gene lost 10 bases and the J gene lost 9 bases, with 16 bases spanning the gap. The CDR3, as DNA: TGTGCCACCTCCACCGGGACAATGCCCCAGCATTTT. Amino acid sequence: CATSTGTMPQHF.

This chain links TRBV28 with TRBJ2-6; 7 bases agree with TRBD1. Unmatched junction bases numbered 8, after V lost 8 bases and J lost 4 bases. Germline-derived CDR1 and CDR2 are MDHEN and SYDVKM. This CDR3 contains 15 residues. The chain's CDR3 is CASARQGSGANVLTF. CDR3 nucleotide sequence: TGTGCCAGCGCACGACAGGGTTCCGGGGCCAACGTCCTGACTTTC.

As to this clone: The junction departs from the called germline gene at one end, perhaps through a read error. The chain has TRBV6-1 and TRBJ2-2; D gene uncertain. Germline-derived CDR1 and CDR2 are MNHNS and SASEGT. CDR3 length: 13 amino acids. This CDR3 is CASREDSNRELFF. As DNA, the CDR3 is TGTGCCAGCAGGGAAGATTCTAATCGGGAGCTGTTTTTT.

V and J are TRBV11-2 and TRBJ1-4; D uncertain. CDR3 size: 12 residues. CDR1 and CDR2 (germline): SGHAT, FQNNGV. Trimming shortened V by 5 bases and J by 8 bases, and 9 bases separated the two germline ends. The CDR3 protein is CASSPNLEKLFF. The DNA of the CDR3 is TGTGCCAGCAGCCCGAACTTAGAAAAACTGTTTTTT.

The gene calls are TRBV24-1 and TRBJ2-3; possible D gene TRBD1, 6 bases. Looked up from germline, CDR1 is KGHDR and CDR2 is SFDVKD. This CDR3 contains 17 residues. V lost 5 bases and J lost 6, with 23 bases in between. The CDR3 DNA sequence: TGTGCCACCAGTGCCCACGGCACAGGGAAGGTGAAGGATACGCAGTATTTT. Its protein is CATSAHGTGKVKDTQYF.